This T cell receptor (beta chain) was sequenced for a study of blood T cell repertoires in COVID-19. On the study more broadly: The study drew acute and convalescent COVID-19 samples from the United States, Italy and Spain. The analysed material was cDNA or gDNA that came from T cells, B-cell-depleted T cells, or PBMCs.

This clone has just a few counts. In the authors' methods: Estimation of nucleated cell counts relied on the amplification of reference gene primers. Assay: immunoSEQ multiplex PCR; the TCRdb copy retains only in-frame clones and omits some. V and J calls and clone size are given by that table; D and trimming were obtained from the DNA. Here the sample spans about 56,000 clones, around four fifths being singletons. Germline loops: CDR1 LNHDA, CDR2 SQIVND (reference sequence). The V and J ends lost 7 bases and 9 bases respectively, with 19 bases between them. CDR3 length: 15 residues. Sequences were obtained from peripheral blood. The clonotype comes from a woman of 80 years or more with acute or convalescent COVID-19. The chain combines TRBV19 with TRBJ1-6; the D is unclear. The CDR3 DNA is TGTGCCAGTACCCACCTCCAAGCTAGAGGTTCACCCCTCCACTTT. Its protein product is CASTHLQARGSPLHF.